Each of the 32 T cell receptor beta chains below was sequenced from the same sample in a study of technical replicates of blood from several donors. Assay used: immunoSEQ multiplex PCR; TCRdb lists only in-frame clones, some missing. The sample consists of roughly 48,000 clones, roughly nine tenths of them appearing once. The sample consisted of PBMCs. The source of these receptors is a human donor in good health. Some clones in this sample may be carry-over from other donors' samples.

Here the CDR3 reads CASTRRGNTGELFF. The CDR3 DNA follows: TGTGCCAGCACTCGACGGGGGAACACCGGGGAGCTGTTTTTT. The chain recombines TRBV2 with TRBJ2-2, with TRBD2 as a possible D gene (5 bases). CDR1 and CDR2 (germline): SNHLY, FYNNEI. CDR3 length equals 14 residues. V dropped 7 bases and J dropped 1 base, with 10 bases sitting between them.

The V and J genes are TRBV11-2 and TRBJ1-3; D possibly corresponds to TRBD1 (6 bases). The CDR3 has 15 residues. CDR1 is SGHAT and CDR2 is FQNNGV in the germline V gene. The V end lost 3 bases, the J end lost 0 bases, and 9 bases lay between the germline ends. CDR3 amino acids: CASSLSGVSGNTIYF. CDR3 DNA: TGTGCCAGCAGCTTGTCAGGGGTCTCTGGAAACACCATATATTTT.

The chain recombines TRBV15 with TRBJ2-5, with no clear D. CDR1 is LNHNV and CDR2 is YYDKDF in the germline V gene (reference sequence). Deletions cut 0 bases from V and 2 bases from J, with 7 bases between. This CDR3 is built from 14 residues. The CDR3 DNA is TGTGCCACCAGCAGAGATCAGGTTCAAGAGACCCAGTACTTC. Its translation: CATSRDQVQETQYF.

The V gene is TRBV7-9, the J gene TRBJ2-2, with a tentative D call TRBD2 (5 bases). Trimming shortened V by 3 bases and J by 3 bases, and 14 bases separated the two germline ends. The germline CDR1 and CDR2 sequences are SEHNR and FQNEAQ (reference sequence). The CDR3 is made up of 16 amino acids. CDR3 in amino acids: CASSFPHGVDTGELFF. The CDR3 coding sequence is TGTGCCAGCAGCTTTCCCCACGGGGTGGACACCGGGGAGCTGTTTTTT.

The chain employs TRBV7-2 and TRBJ2-7; 10 bases line up with TRBD2. V dropped 2 bases and J dropped 6; count of bases not matched to a gene: 4. The CDR3 totals 14 residues. The germline V gene encodes CDR1 SGHTA and CDR2 FQGNSA. Written as DNA, the CDR3 is TGTGCCAGCAGCTTACTAGCGGGAGCCGGCGAGCAGTACTTC. Translating it yields CASSLLAGAGEQYF.

The count of this clone is one. This sequence joins TRBV27 and TRBJ1-1, with 7 bases identical to TRBD1. V trimming: 4 bases; J trimming: 5 bases; junction bases outside the gene matches: 4. The CDR3 runs 13 residues. Germline lookup yields CDR1 MNHEY and CDR2 SMNVEV (reference sequence). The DNA of the CDR3 is TGTGCCAGCAGTTCACAGGGGAGGACTGAAGCTTTCTTT. It yields the protein CASSSQGRTEAFF.

This clone was recorded only once. The chain is built from TRBV9 and TRBJ2-3, with TRBD2 as a possible D gene (5 bases). CDR3 length equals 14 residues. Trimming removed 4 bases at V and 2 bases at J, with 11 bases between. Germline CDR1 reads SGDLS; CDR2 reads YYNGEE. The CDR3 reads CASSPTNPTDTQYF. The CDR3 nucleotides are TGTGCCAGCAGCCCGACTAACCCCACAGATACGCAGTATTTT.

This clone was counted a few times. The V gene is TRBV7-9, the J gene TRBJ1-2; the D gene is possibly TRBD1 (5 bases). The ends were cut back, 3 bases at V and 4 bases at J, with 9 bases in the middle. The length of the CDR3 is 13 residues. Germline assignment: CDR1 SEHNR and CDR2 FQNEAQ (reference sequence). Here the CDR3 DNA reads TGTGCCAGCAGCTTCAGGGCAGGCTATGGCTACACCTTC. This codes for CASSFRAGYGYTF.

This chain links TRBV12-5 with TRBJ2-7; possible D gene TRBD2, 5 bases. V was pared by 6 bases and J by 6 bases, with 21 bases between. Germline lookup yields CDR1 LGHNT and CDR2 FRNRAP. The CDR3 is made up of 15 amino acids. CDR3 bases: TGTGCTAGTGGCATGGTCATAGCGACACAAACCGAGCAGTACTTC. Protein sequence: CASGMVIATQTEQYF.

The chain combines TRBV7-2 with TRBJ2-7; the D is unclear. Trimming left V 0 bases short and J 1 base short, with 4 bases between. The CDR3 has 13 amino acids. Germline loops: CDR1 SGHTA, CDR2 FQGNSA. The CDR3 nucleotides read TGTGCCAGCAGCTTAGCGCGGTCCTACGAGCAGTACTTC. Translating gives CASSLARSYEQYF.

The chain is built from TRBV4-2 and TRBJ2-6, with 8 bases aligning to TRBD2. The CDR3 consists of 19 residues. CDR1 LGHNA and CDR2 YNFKEQ come from the germline V gene. The V and J ends lost 0 bases and 1 base, in that order; junction bases with no gene match: 8. The CDR3 protein is CASSQDPTGGESGANVLTF. CDR3 sequence (DNA): TGTGCCAGCAGCCAAGATCCGACGGGGGGGGAGTCTGGGGCCAACGTCCTGACTTTC.

The genes are TRBV4-2 and TRBJ2-3; 13 bases align to TRBD2. Trimming at V came to 3 bases and at J to 8 bases, leaving 11 bases not matched to a gene. This CDR3 contains 17 residues. Looked up from germline, CDR1 is LGHNA and CDR2 is YNFKEQ. In nucleotides, the CDR3 is TGTGCCAGCAGCCACATCACCGGGACTAGCGGGATAAGTACGCAGTATTTT. Protein: CASSHITGTSGISTQYF.

This rearrangement joins TRBV6-5 to TRBJ2-2; D uncertain. V shed 2 bases and J shed 7 bases, with 11 bases lying between them. CDR1 MNHEY and CDR2 SVGAGI come from the germline V gene. The CDR3 is 14 amino acids. CDR3 in amino acids: CASSYLTRGGELFF. DNA of the CDR3: TGTGCCAGCAGTTACCTCACCCGCGGCGGGGAGCTGTTTTTT.

V and J are TRBV10-3 and TRBJ2-2, with D perhaps TRBD2 (9 bases). The germline V gene encodes CDR1 ENHRY and CDR2 SYGVKD. This CDR3 contains 20 residues. Trimming removed 3 bases from V and 5 bases from J, with 28 bases in between. In nucleotides, the CDR3 is TGTGCCATCAGTGAAGGACAGGGTCGGGGTAGCGGGAGTGGAACCGGGGAGCTGTTTTTT. Residues: CAISEGQGRGSGSGTGELFF.

The V call is TRBV10-3, the J call TRBJ1-5; maybe TRBD1 (5 bases). Germline V gene lookup returns CDR1 ENHRY and CDR2 SYGVKD. Trimming removed 3 bases at V and 7 bases at J, with 13 bases between. The CDR3 is 14 residues long. The CDR3 loop reads CAISDFQGLQPQHF. In nucleotides, the CDR3 is TGTGCCATCAGTGACTTTCAGGGTCTACAGCCCCAGCATTTT.

The gene calls are TRBV4-1 and TRBJ2-7, with TRBD2 identical over 13 bases. In germline, CDR1 is MGHRA, CDR2 YSYEKL. This CDR3 region has 16 residues. Trimming removed 1 base from V and 7 bases from J; junction bases left unmatched: 7. The CDR3 protein is CASSQGTSGRQREQYF. In nucleotides, the CDR3 is TGCGCCAGCAGCCAAGGGACTAGCGGGAGACAACGAGAGCAGTACTTC.

There are a few counts of this clone. The CDR3 spells CASSQDGRGTYEQYF. The CDR3 coding sequence is TGCGCCAGCAGCCAAGATGGCCGGGGAACCTACGAGCAGTACTTC. The V call is TRBV4-3, the J call TRBJ2-7; TRBD2 might be the D (5 bases). The CDR3 spans 15 residues. V lost 0 bases and J 2 bases, leaving 11 bases between the germline ends. Germline V gene lookup returns CDR1 LGHNA and CDR2 YSLEER.

The chain recombines TRBV10-3 with TRBJ2-1, with D perhaps matching TRBD2 (5 bases). Germline V gene data show CDR1 as ENHRY and CDR2 as SYGVKD. The CDR3 has 12 residues. Trimming shortened V by 9 bases and J by 7 bases, and 13 bases separated the two germline ends. The CDR3 sequence is CAMGRDWNEQFF. The CDR3 bases are TGTGCCATGGGCCGGGATTGGAATGAGCAGTTCTTC.

The V gene is TRBV5-1, the J gene TRBJ1-5, with D unclear. Germline V gene lookup returns CDR1 SGHRS and CDR2 YFSETQ. The CDR3 extends over 14 amino acids. V lost 4 bases and J lost 7, with 15 bases in between. CDR3 amino acids: CASSPEGSSQPQHF. In DNA, the CDR3 is TGCGCCAGCAGCCCAGAAGGGAGCAGCCAGCCCCAGCATTTT.

This rearrangement joins TRBV9 to TRBJ2-2; D is perhaps TRBD2 (7 bases). The CDR3 contains 16 residues. The ends were cut back, 7 bases at V and 0 bases at J, with 16 bases in the middle. Germline CDR1 and CDR2: SGDLS and YYNGEE. CDR3 in DNA: TGTGCCAGCCGTGTGGGGGGGCAGCCGAACACCGGGGAGCTGTTTTTT. It is translated as CASRVGGQPNTGELFF.

The genes are TRBV7-2 and TRBJ1-1, with D perhaps TRBD1 (6 bases). V was cut by 2 bases and J by 0 bases, with 7 bases left in between. The germline gives CDR1 SGHTA, CDR2 FQGNSA. This CDR3 region has 14 residues. The CDR3 sequence is CASSLTGLNTEAFF. CDR3 coding DNA: TGTGCCAGCAGCTTAACAGGGTTGAACACTGAAGCTTTCTTT. Complete variable domain (other parts from reference TRBV7-2 and TRBJ1-1): GAGVSQSPSNKVTEKGKDVELRCDPISGHTALYWYRQSLGQGLEFLIYFQGNSAPDKSGLPSDRFSAERTGGSVSTLTIQRTQQEDSAVYLCASSLTGLNTEAFFGQGTRLTVV.

This rearrangement joins TRBV6-5 to TRBJ1-1, with D possibly being TRBD1 (6 bases). CDR3 length equals 13 residues. V was shortened by 4 bases and J by 3 bases, with 9 bases between the two germline ends. In germline, CDR1 is MNHEY, CDR2 SVGAGI. As DNA, the CDR3 is TGTGCCAGCAGTTCCCAGGGGTACACTGAAGCTTTCTTT. This encodes CASSSQGYTEAFF.

This chain connects TRBV12-5 to TRBJ1-6; unclear D gene. The V gene's germline CDR1 is LGHNT and CDR2 FRNRAP. Trimming took 6 bases from V and 3 from J, leaving 9 bases between them. The CDR3 loop spans 14 amino acids. The CDR3 DNA sequence: TGTGCTAGTGGGTTACCGGGCTATAATTCACCCCTCCACTTT. Residues: CASGLPGYNSPLHF. Full variable domain (rest looked up from reference TRBV12-5 and TRBJ1-6): DARVTQTPRHKVTEMGQEVTMRCQPILGHNTVFWYRQTMMQGLELLAYFRNRAPLDDSGMPKDRFSAEMPDATLATLKIQPSEPRDSAVYFCASGLPGYNSPLHFGNGTRLTVT.

The CDR3 reads CASSSVGTEAFF. CDR3 bases: TGTGCCAGCAGCTCGGTTGGCACTGAAGCTTTCTTT. The chain joins TRBV5-5 to TRBJ1-1; D gene unclear. Looked up from germline, CDR1 is SGHKS and CDR2 is YYEKEE (reference sequence). The CDR3 spans 12 residues. Trimming stripped 3 bases from V and 4 bases from J, with 7 bases between.

The V call is TRBV2, the J call TRBJ1-1; D perhaps matches TRBD1 (6 bases). The CDR3 is 13 residues long. The germline V gene has CDR1 SNHLY and CDR2 FYNNEI. V lost 11 bases to trimming and J lost 1 base, with 14 bases between them. CDR3 in DNA: TGTGCCTCTTCCCGGACAGAGAACACTGAAGCTTTCTTT. Translated: CASSRTENTEAFF.

The J gene is TRBJ2-7, the V gene TRBV4-2, with 8 bases identical to TRBD1. CDR3 size: 16 residues. CDR1 and CDR2 (germline): LGHNA, YNFKEQ. Trimming took 3 bases from V and 2 from J; bases not matched to a gene: 9. The CDR3 loop is CASSQDPGTGTYEQYF. CDR3 DNA sequence: TGTGCCAGCAGCCAGGACCCTGGGACAGGTACCTACGAGCAGTACTTC.

In the case of this clone: One end of the junction is discordant with germline, which a read error may explain. V and J are TRBV10-3 and TRBJ2-7; D not resolved. Germline CDR1 is ENHRY and CDR2 is SYGVKD. The CDR3 runs to 12 residues. CDR3 region: CAISESGARVDF. CDR3 DNA sequence: TGTGCCATCAGTGAGTCCGGAGCCCGAGTCGATTTC.

This chain joins TRBV9 and TRBJ1-1; maybe TRBD1 (5 bases). V lost 4 bases, J lost 3 bases, and 16 bases lay in between. This CDR3 region has 15 residues. Germline CDR1 is SGDLS and CDR2 is YYNGEE. DNA for the CDR3: TGTGCCAGCAGCCCCGGGGGGGGGACTCACACTGAAGCTTTCTTT. Protein: CASSPGGGTHTEAFF.

The chain carries TRBV6-1 and TRBJ2-1; 8 bases are a match to TRBD2. With V trimmed by 8 bases and J by 8 bases, 11 bases remained unmatched. From germline, CDR1 is MNHNS and CDR2 SASEGT. The CDR3 loop spans 14 amino acids. In DNA form, the CDR3 reads TGTGCCAGCTCGCCGACTAGCGCTTTCTATGAGCAGTTCTTC. The encoded protein is CASSPTSAFYEQFF.

The DNA for the CDR3 is TGTGCCAGCAGCCACCTAGCGGGGGCAAAAGAGACCCAGTACTTC. This sequence encodes CASSHLAGAKETQYF. The chain combines TRBV14 with TRBJ2-5; TRBD2 matches 10 bases. V gave up 3 bases and J gave up 3 bases; unmatched junction bases: 4. Germline V gene lookup returns CDR1 SGHDN and CDR2 FVKESK. This CDR3 region has 15 residues.

The chain recombines TRBV12-5 with TRBJ1-4, with D unclear. Looked up from germline, CDR1 is LGHNT and CDR2 is FRNRAP. The CDR3 runs 14 residues. V lost 5 bases, J lost 10 bases, and 17 bases lay in between. The CDR3 protein is CASGASVASGKLFF. The CDR3 DNA reads TGTGCTAGTGGTGCGTCGGTTGCGTCGGGAAAACTGTTTTTT.

J is TRBJ2-7 and V is TRBV13; 14 bases fit TRBD2. The CDR3 sequence is 18 residues long. Germline V CDR1 and CDR2: PRHDT, FYEKMQ (reference sequence). With V trimmed by 1 base and J by 0 bases, 5 bases remained unmatched. The CDR3 nucleotides read TGTGCCAGCAGCTTAGAGGGGGGGACTAGCGGGAGCTCCTACGAGCAGTACTTC. Translating it yields CASSLEGGTSGSSYEQYF.